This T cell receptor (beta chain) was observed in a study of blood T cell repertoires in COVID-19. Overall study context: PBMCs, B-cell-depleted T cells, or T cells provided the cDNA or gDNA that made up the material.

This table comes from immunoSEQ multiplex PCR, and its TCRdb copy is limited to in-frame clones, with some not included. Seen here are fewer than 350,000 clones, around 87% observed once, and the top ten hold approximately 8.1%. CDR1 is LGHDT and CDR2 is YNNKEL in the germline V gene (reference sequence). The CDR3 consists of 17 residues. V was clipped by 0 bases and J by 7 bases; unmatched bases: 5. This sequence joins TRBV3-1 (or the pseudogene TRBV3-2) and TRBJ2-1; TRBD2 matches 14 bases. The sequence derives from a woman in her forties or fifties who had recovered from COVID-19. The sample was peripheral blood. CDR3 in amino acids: CASSQEGLAGERNEQFF. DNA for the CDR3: TGTGCCAGCAGCCAAGAGGGACTAGCGGGGGAACGTAATGAGCAGTTCTTC.